The present T cell receptor beta chain was sequenced within a study of Graves' ophthalmopathy and Graves' hyperthyroidism. In germline, CDR1 is SQVTM, CDR2 ANQGSEA. With V trimmed by 7 bases and J by 3 bases, 10 bases remained unmatched. The CDR3 sequence is 14 residues long. Amplified material comprised TCR beta CDR3 regions derived from RNA transcripts. First-round RT-PCR with HTBI primers preceded a second-round multiplex PCR. TCRdb re-called the multiplex PCR reads through MiXCR, storing one row per CDR3 protein. This table holds roughly 400,000 distinct CDR3 sequences, around 18% found once. This TCR derives from a woman younger than 30 with Graves' ophthalmopathy. The chain joins TRBV29-1 to TRBJ1-1; 8 bases map to TRBD1. Sequencing was carried out using peripheral blood. The CDR3 reads CSGDDRGWDTEAFF. Here the CDR3 DNA reads TGCAGCGGGGACGACAGGGGTTGGGACACTGAAGCTTTCTTT.